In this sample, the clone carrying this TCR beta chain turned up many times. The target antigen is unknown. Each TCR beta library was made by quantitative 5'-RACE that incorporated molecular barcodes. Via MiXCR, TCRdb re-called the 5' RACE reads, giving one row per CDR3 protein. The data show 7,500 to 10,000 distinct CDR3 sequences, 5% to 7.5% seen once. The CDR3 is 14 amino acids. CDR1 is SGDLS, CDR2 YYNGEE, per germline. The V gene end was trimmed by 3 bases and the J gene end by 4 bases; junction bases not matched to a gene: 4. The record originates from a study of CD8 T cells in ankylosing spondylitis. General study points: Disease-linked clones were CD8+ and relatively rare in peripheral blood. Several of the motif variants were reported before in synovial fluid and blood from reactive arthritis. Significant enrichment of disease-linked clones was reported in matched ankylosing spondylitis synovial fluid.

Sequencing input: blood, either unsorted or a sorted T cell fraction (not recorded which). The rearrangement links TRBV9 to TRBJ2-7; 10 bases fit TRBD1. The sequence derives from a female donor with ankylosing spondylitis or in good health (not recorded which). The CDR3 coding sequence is TGTGCCAGCAGCGGACAGGGGGCCTCTTACGAGCAGTACTTC. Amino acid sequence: CASSGQGASYEQYF.